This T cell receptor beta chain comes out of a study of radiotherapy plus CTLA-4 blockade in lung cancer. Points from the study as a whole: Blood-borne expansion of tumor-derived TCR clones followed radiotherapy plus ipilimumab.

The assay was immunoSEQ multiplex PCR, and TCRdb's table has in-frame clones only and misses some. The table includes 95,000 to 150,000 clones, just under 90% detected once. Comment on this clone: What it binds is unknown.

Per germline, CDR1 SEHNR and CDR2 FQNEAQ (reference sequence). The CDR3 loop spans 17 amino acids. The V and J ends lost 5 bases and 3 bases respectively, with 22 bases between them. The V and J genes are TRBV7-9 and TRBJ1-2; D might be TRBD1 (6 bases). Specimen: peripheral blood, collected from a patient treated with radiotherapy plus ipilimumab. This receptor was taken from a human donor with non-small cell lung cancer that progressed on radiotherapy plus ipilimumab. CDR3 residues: CASSPPEWLGADYGYTF. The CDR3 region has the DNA TGTGCCAGCAGCCCTCCTGAATGGCTGGGGGCAGACTATGGCTACACCTTC.